This T cell receptor beta chain emerged from a study of cytomegalovirus exposure and HLA in healthy donors. Study details: The same platform was used for the 90 to 150 validation repertoires and the roughly 720 first-cohort repertoires, a later analysis reported.

Sequencing used immunoSEQ multiplex PCR; TCRdb keeps in-frame clones, though not all of them. Here the sample spans some 170,000 clones, approximately 87% being singletons. General study results and limits: Most observed TCR sequences were rare, whereas some public TCRs were detected in many donors. The tendency of first-cohort TCR clusters to co-occur in the 120 or so validation repertoires was identified by a subsequent analysis. The investigators catalogued 150 or so TCR beta chains as cytomegalovirus-associated.

Germline V gene sequence: CDR1 SGHNT, CDR2 YENEEA. There are 18 residues in the CDR3. V lost 0 bases and J lost 1; bases outside the gene matches: 7. About this clone itself: The target antigen is unknown.

The clonotype originates from a woman in her twenties or thirties in good health and CMV-seronegative. The V and J genes are TRBV11-3 and TRBJ2-2; 8 positions agree with TRBD1. Sequenced sample: PBMCs. CDR3 DNA sequence: TGTGCCAGCAGCTTAGATCAGTGGGGACAGGTGAACACCGGGGAGCTGTTTTTT. Its protein product is CASSLDQWGQVNTGELFF.